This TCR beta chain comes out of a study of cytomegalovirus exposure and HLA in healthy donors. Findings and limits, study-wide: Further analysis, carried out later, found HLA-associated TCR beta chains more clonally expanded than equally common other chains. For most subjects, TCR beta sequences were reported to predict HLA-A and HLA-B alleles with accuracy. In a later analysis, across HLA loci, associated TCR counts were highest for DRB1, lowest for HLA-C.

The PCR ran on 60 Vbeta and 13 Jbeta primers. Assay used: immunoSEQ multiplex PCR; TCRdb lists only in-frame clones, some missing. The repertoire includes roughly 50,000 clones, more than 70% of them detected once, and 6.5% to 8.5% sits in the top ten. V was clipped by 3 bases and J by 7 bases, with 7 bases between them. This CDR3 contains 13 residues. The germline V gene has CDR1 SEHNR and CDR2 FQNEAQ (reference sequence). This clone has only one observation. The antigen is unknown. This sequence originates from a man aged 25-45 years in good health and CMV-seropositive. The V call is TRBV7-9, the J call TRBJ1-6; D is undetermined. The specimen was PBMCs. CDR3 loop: CASSLERNSPLHF. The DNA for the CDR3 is TGTGCCAGCAGCTTGGAGAGAAATTCACCCCTCCACTTT.